The present T cell receptor beta chain was sequenced within a study of T cell responses to AZD1222 COVID-19 vaccine. Overall study: Pooled samples include second doses given at about 4 or 12 weeks. Study results and caveats: Recipients of two AZD1222 doses showed rising Spike-specific TCR breadth and depth. The peak T cell response came first, and repertoires were sampled only after it. Donors skewed white British and female; clonal diversity was possibly underestimated.

V lost 0 bases and J lost 8, with 14 bases in between. CDR3 length: 14 amino acids. Germline loops: CDR1 SGHDT, CDR2 YYEEEE. Only in-frame clones appear in the TCRdb table, and some are missing; sequencing was by immunoSEQ multiplex PCR. The repertoire has 55,000 to 70,000 clones, around nine tenths of them found once; the top ten carry less than 9%. Notes on this clone: Its antigen is not known.

This specimen was peripheral blood, taken on day 0 of AZD1222 vaccination. This TCR derives from an adult in good health. V usage is TRBV5-6 and J usage is TRBJ1-2, with a tentative D call TRBD1 (6 bases). CDR3 in amino acids: CASSLVPGVEGYTF. CDR3 DNA sequence: TGTGCCAGCAGCTTGGTCCCAGGGGTCGAAGGCTACACCTTC.